Presented here are 17 T cell receptor beta chains from one specimen sequenced in a study of shared T cell receptors in the human thymus. TCRdb's table, derived via immunoSEQ multiplex PCR, lists solely in-frame clones and lacks some. The sample yields over 450,000 clones, 70% to 80% seen once. This same sample was also part of a study on human thymus T cells.

Specimen: thymocytes. The receptors here all came from a boy less than two years old with a congenital heart defect.

This chain uses TRBV27 with TRBJ2-3; 8 nucleotides agree with TRBD2. J was trimmed by 0 bases and V by 1 base; bases with no gene match: 6. The CDR3 totals 17 residues. The germline gives CDR1 MNHEY, CDR2 SMNVEV (reference sequence). In DNA, the CDR3 is TGTGCCAGCAGTTTATTAGGGGCTAGCGGGAGCACAGATACGCAGTATTTT. This sequence encodes CASSLLGASGSTDTQYF.

The chain employs TRBV28 and TRBJ1-2; D call uncertain. CDR3 length equals 16 residues. CDR1 and CDR2 (germline): MDHEN, SYDVKM. Trimming removed 3 bases from V and 4 bases from J, with 18 bases in between. The CDR3 DNA reads as TGTGCCAGCAGTTTCAATTATGAGGAGCACGGCTATGGCTACACCTTC. Its translation is CASSFNYEEHGYGYTF.

This chain links TRBV28 with TRBJ1-3, with 9 positions matching TRBD1. Trimming took 6 bases from V and 0 from J; bases not matched to a gene: 3. The CDR3 length is 15 residues. From germline, CDR1 is MDHEN and CDR2 SYDVKM. CDR3 amino acids: CASSLQGASGNTIYF. CDR3 in DNA: TGTGCCAGCAGCTTACAGGGGGCCTCTGGAAACACCATATATTTT.

This chain connects TRBV10-1 to TRBJ2-4; 7 nucleotides line up with TRBD1. This CDR3 spans 19 amino acids. J gave up 2 bases and V 6 bases, and 19 bases lay outside the gene matches. Looked up from germline, CDR1 is WNHNN and CDR2 is SYGVQD (reference sequence). CDR3 DNA sequence: TGCGCCAGCAGCCCGTCAGGGACAGTACCATTCCTGTCCAAAAACATTCAGTACTTC. Protein product: CASSPSGTVPFLSKNIQYF.

This chain uses TRBV4-1 with TRBJ2-5; D may be TRBD1 (6 bases). The germline V and J ends were trimmed by 0 bases and 4 bases, with 9 bases remaining between them. This CDR3 is 14 amino acids long. From germline, CDR1 is MGHRA and CDR2 YSYEKL. The CDR3 reads CASSQDRGIETQYF. CDR3 DNA: TGCGCCAGCAGCCAAGATAGGGGGATAGAGACCCAGTACTTC.

This rearrangement joins TRBV30 to TRBJ2-4, with 8 bases matching TRBD2. After removal of 0 bases from V and 7 bases from J, the junction contained 2 bases not matched to a gene. The CDR3 consists of 13 residues. Germline V CDR1 and CDR2: GTSNPN, SVGIG (reference sequence). The CDR3 is CAWSVRGGNIQYF. The DNA of the CDR3 is TGTGCCTGGAGTGTACGGGGGGGGAACATTCAGTACTTC.

The rearrangement links TRBV28 to TRBJ2-5; 7 nucleotides match TRBD1. Germline-derived CDR1 and CDR2 are MDHEN and SYDVKM. The CDR3 is 18 residues long. V dropped 4 bases and J dropped 0; count of bases not matched to a gene: 14. CDR3 protein: CASSSRPTGQPYQETQYF. For the CDR3, the DNA is TGTGCCAGCAGTTCCCGCCCTACGGGACAGCCGTACCAAGAGACCCAGTACTTC.

In its sample, this clone was seen a few times. J is TRBJ1-4 and V is TRBV21-1. TRBV21-1 is a documented pseudogene. The CDR3 spans 14 residues. Written as DNA, the CDR3 is TGTGCCAGCAGCAGAAGGACGGGAAATGAAAAACTGTTTTTT. Protein sequence: CASSRRTGNEKLFF.

Worth noting for this clone: In the same sample, other DNA sequences code for this CDR3. V gene TRBV18 combines with J gene TRBJ2-3; perhaps TRBD2 as D (6 bases). The CDR3 spans 14 residues. V shed 6 bases and J shed 6 bases, with 16 bases lying between them. Germline lookup yields CDR1 KGHSH and CDR2 LQKENI. The CDR3 DNA is TGTGCCAGCTCGCCAAGCGGGTTAGGGGATACGCAGTATTTT. The encoded protein is CASSPSGLGDTQYF.

The chain has TRBV5-1 and TRBJ2-2; 14 nucleotides match TRBD2. The CDR3 sequence is 17 residues long. Germline-derived CDR1 and CDR2 are SGHRS and YFSETQ. With 5 bases clipped from V and 4 bases from J, the junction kept 7 bases outside the gene matches. CDR3 sequence (DNA): TGCGCCAGCAGGACTAGCGGGAGGGCCGTAGGCACCGGGGAGCTGTTTTTT. This codes for CASRTSGRAVGTGELFF.

The chain joins TRBV10-3 to TRBJ2-1, with TRBD2 matching over 10 bases. V shed 3 bases and J 4 bases; nucleotides not matched to a gene: 12. Germline lookup yields CDR1 ENHRY and CDR2 SYGVKD. The length of the CDR3 is 18 residues. The CDR3 loop reads CAISEGLLAGGFYNEQFF. CDR3 nucleotide sequence: TGTGCCATCAGTGAAGGGCTGTTAGCGGGGGGTTTTTACAATGAGCAGTTCTTC.

The chain couples TRBV9 to TRBJ2-7; TRBD1 aligns across 8 bases. V lost 0 bases to trimming and J lost 0 bases; unmatched junction nucleotides: 2. The CDR3 length is 15 residues. The germline gives CDR1 SGDLS, CDR2 YYNGEE. The CDR3 nucleotides read TGTGCCAGCAGCGTAGGTCAGGGGGCCTCCTACGAGCAGTACTTC. Translating gives CASSVGQGASYEQYF.

The V call is TRBV5-1, the J call TRBJ2-3, with D uncertain. CDR1 and CDR2 from the germline V gene are SGHRS and YFSETQ. The CDR3 has 12 amino acids. V was pared by 4 bases and J by 6 bases, with 9 bases between. The CDR3 spells CASSGILDTQYF. The DNA of the CDR3 is TGCGCCAGCAGCGGCATCCTGGATACGCAGTATTTT.

The chain has TRBV7-9 and TRBJ1-1; D may be TRBD1 (6 bases). The CDR3 consists of 17 residues. The V end was cut by 1 base, the J end by 5 bases, with 20 bases between. Germline V lookup: CDR1 SEHNR, CDR2 FQNEAQ (reference sequence). CDR3 protein: CASSLVAGARVGTEAFF. CDR3 nucleotide sequence: TGTGCCAGCAGCTTAGTGGCGGGGGCCAGGGTTGGAACTGAAGCTTTCTTT.

This clone was recorded only once. The J gene is TRBJ2-1, the V gene TRBV30; 9 bases agree with TRBD1. The J segment lost 10 bases and the V segment lost 2 bases, leaving 15 bases of the junction unmatched. The germline V gene encodes CDR1 GTSNPN and CDR2 SVGIG (reference sequence). The CDR3 is 16 residues long. In DNA form, the CDR3 reads TGTGCCTGGAGTCACATCCGGGACAGGGATTCCGAGGAGCAGTTCTTC. Translated: CAWSHIRDRDSEEQFF.

This chain links TRBV28 with TRBJ1-4, with TRBD1 matching 7 bases. The CDR3 length is 15 residues. J lost 5 bases, V lost 6 bases, and 9 bases had no gene match. CDR1 is MDHEN and CDR2 is SYDVKM in the germline V gene. CDR3 bases: TGTGCCAGCAGCCTGAACAGGGGCCAAAATGAAAAACTGTTTTTT. Translated: CASSLNRGQNEKLFF.

The chain is built from TRBV28 and TRBJ2-7, with TRBD1 identical over 11 bases. Germline V gene sequence: CDR1 MDHEN, CDR2 SYDVKM. This CDR3 has 14 amino acids. The trim removed 6 bases at V and 2 bases at J, leaving 3 bases unmatched. The CDR3 sequence: CASRRDRGTYEQYF. The CDR3 DNA follows: TGTGCCAGCAGGAGGGACAGGGGGACCTACGAGCAGTACTTC.